This TCR beta chain was retrieved from a study of blood T cells in healthy people across ages. This CDR3 contains 15 residues. CDR1 is SGHTA, CDR2 FQGNSA, per germline. V shed 5 bases and J 2 bases; nucleotides not matched to a gene: 9. With a J-beta primer mix and a sample-barcoded 5' primer, a second PCR ran about 7 to 12 cycles. Each of the cDNA molecules was tagged by a template-switch adaptor with 12 random nucleotides. TCRdb re-called the 5' RACE reads through MiXCR, storing one row per CDR3 protein. The sample shows 700,000 to 850,000 distinct CDR3 sequences, roughly 40% of them seen only once. This clonotype appeared a few times.

V gene TRBV7-2 combines with J gene TRBJ2-7; 7 bases map to TRBD1. The sequencing input was blood. The sequence derives from a young man in good health. As DNA, the CDR3 is TGTGCCAGCAGCATCATCCGGGACAGCGCCTACGAGCAGTACTTC. Encoded protein: CASSIIRDSAYEQYF.